This entry is about one T cell receptor (beta chain). The entry originates in a study of blood T cell repertoires in COVID-19. The method was immunoSEQ multiplex PCR; TCRdb's version includes in-frame clones alone and lacks a portion of them. The repertoire consists of some 110,000 clones, with 92% occurring once and the leading ten covering approximately 2%. This CDR3 spans 14 amino acids. The V end lost 0 bases, the J end lost 5 bases, and 8 bases lay between the germline ends. CDR1 is SGHRS and CDR2 is YFSETQ in the germline V gene. The rearrangement uses TRBV5-1 and TRBJ1-4; no clear D gene. Sequencing was carried out using peripheral blood. The clonotype originates from a man in his fifties with COVID-19, enrolled during active disease. Here the CDR3 reads CASSLANRNEKLFF. In nucleotides, the CDR3 is TGCGCCAGCAGCTTGGCTAACAGAAATGAAAAACTGTTTTTT.